This T cell receptor (beta chain) was sequenced for a study of OX40 agonist ivuxolimab in advanced cancers. Study-wide findings and caveats: Antigen specificity of clonally expanded peripheral T cells was not established. Nonresponders, in some cases, also had low normalized T-cell clonal expansion.

TCRdb keeps only in-frame clones here, not all; method: immunoSEQ multiplex PCR. This sample has roughly 100,000 clones, with approximately 89% found just once. Notes on this clone: Its antigen is currently unknown.

V was clipped by 5 bases and J by 0 bases, with 10 bases between them. Looked up from germline, CDR1 is SGHNT and CDR2 is YENEEA. This CDR3 region has 14 residues. The chain joins TRBV11-3 to TRBJ2-5, with D possibly being TRBD1 or TRBD2 (5 bases each). The clonotype comes from an adult with an advanced solid tumor such as melanoma, head and neck, liver or kidney cancer. The input for sequencing was CD4+ or CD8+ T cells sorted from blood, taken in a trial of the OX40 agonist ivuxolimab. The CDR3 sequence: CASSRDGYQETQYF. For the CDR3, the DNA is TGTGCCAGCAGCCGGGACGGATACCAAGAGACCCAGTACTTC.